Below, one T cell receptor (beta chain) is given with its context. What it binds is unknown. Every patient experienced relapse after autologous stem cell transplantation, and brentuximab vedotin exposure varied. The CDR3 loop spans 16 amino acids. Germline V gene data show CDR1 as SGHRS and CDR2 as YFSETQ. The V gene lost 4 bases and the J gene lost 0 bases, with 16 bases spanning the gap. The sample belongs to a study of PD-1 blockade in classical Hodgkin lymphoma. Findings of the study overall: The baseline diversity of complete responders showed similarity to that of newly diagnosed patients. The origin of the repertoire differences remains undefined, with disease activity or prior therapy as possible causes.

Here immunoSEQ multiplex PCR was the method, and the copy in TCRdb shows in-frame clones only, minus some. The data hold over 20,000 clones, with approximately 80% observed a single time. The clonotype originates from a human donor with classical Hodgkin lymphoma. The sample was peripheral blood mononuclear cells (PBMCs), taken at baseline. J is TRBJ1-1 and V is TRBV5-1; possibly TRBD1 for D (5 bases). In DNA, the CDR3 is TGCGCCAGCAGCCGAGAGGGGAGGAGTTTGAACACTGAAGCTTTCTTT. It is translated as CASSREGRSLNTEAFF.